The source of this T cell receptor (beta chain) is a study of shared clonotypes between healthy human individuals. The study's findings and limits: In general, naive subsets displayed greater estimated richness than memory subsets did.

Clones were read by immunoSEQ multiplex PCR, and TCRdb kept only the in-frame ones, dropping some. Altogether some 1 million clones are present, more than 60% being singletons, with the ten largest covering over 1.3%. A word on this clone: The antigen remains undetermined.

In germline, CDR1 is SGHDN, CDR2 FVKESK. The CDR3 length is 13 residues. V shed 10 bases and J shed 6 bases, with 18 bases lying between them. The sequence was obtained from a man younger than 30 in good health. The sample consisted of memory CD4+ T cells sorted from blood. Subset given: CD45RA-negative fraction. V and J are TRBV14 and TRBJ1-1; D not certain. The CDR3 bases are TGTGCCACCAAACCGACGGGCGGACCTGAAGCTTTCTTT. Translation: CATKPTGGPEAFF.